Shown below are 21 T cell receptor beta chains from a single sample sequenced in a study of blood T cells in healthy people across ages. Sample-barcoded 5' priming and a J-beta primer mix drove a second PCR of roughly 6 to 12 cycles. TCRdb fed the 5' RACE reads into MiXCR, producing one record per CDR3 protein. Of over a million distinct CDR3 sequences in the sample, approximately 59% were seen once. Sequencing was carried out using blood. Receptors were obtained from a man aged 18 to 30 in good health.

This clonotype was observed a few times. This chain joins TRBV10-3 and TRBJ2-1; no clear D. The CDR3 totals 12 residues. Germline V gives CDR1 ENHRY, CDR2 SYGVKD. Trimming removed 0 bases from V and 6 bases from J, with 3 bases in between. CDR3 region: CAISESVNEQFF. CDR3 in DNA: TGTGCCATCAGTGAGTCGGTCAATGAGCAGTTCTTC.

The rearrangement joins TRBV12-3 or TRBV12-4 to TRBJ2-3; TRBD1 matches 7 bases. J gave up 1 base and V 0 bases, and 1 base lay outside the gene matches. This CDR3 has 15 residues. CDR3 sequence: CASSLAGTGTDTQYF. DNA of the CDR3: TGTGCCAGCAGTTTAGCAGGGACAGGCACAGATACGCAGTATTTT.

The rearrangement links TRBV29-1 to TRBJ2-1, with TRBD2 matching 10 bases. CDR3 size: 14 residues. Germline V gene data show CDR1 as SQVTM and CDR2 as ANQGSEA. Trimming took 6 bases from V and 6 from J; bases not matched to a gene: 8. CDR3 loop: CSVVLAGAGNEQFF. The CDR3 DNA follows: TGCAGCGTCGTCCTAGCGGGAGCAGGCAATGAGCAGTTCTTC.

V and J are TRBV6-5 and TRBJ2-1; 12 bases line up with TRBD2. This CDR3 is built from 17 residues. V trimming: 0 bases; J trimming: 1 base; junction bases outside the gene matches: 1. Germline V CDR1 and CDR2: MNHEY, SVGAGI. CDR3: CASSYSGTSGSYNEQFF. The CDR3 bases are TGTGCCAGCAGTTACTCAGGGACTAGCGGGTCCTACAATGAGCAGTTCTTC.

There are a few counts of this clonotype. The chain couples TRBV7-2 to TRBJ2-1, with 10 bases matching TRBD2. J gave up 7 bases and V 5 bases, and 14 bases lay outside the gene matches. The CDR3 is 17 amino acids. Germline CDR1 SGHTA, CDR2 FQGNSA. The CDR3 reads CASSPSLAGESENEQFF. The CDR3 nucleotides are TGTGCCAGCAGCCCCAGTCTAGCGGGAGAGAGTGAAAATGAGCAGTTCTTC.

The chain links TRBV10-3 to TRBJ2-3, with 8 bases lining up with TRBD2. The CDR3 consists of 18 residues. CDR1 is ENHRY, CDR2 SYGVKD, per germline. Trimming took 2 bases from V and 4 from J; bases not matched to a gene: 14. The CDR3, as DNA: TGTGCCATCAGTGAGCCAAACCTAGCGGGCTTAAAGGCAGATACGCAGTATTTT. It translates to CAISEPNLAGLKADTQYF.

For the CDR3, the DNA is TGCGCCAGCAGCTGGGTGACAGGGGCAGCCAAAAACATTCAGTACTTC. Its protein product is CASSWVTGAAKNIQYF. This chain uses TRBV5-1 with TRBJ2-4; 8 bases map to TRBD1. Germline V CDR1 and CDR2: SGHRS, YFSETQ. The V and J ends lost 3 bases and 0 bases, in that order; junction bases with no gene match: 5. The CDR3 loop spans 16 amino acids.

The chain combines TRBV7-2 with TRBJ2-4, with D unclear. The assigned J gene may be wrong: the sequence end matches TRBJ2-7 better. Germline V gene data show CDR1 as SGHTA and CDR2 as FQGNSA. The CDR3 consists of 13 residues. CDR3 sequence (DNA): TGTGCCAGCAGCCAAAGGGCCCCTTACGAGCAGTACTTC. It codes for CASSQRAPYEQYF.

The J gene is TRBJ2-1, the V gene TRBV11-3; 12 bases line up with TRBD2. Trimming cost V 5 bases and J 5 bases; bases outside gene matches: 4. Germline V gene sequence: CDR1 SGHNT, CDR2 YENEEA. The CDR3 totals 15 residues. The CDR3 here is CASSPGLAGHNEQFF. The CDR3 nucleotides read TGTGCCAGCAGCCCGGGACTAGCGGGCCACAATGAGCAGTTCTTC.

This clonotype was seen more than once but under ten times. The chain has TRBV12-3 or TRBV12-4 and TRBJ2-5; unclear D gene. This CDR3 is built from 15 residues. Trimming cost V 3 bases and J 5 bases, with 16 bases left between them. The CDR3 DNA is TGTGCCAGCAGTTTGGGCCCCAGTTTTGCTGAGACCCAGTACTTC. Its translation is CASSLGPSFAETQYF.

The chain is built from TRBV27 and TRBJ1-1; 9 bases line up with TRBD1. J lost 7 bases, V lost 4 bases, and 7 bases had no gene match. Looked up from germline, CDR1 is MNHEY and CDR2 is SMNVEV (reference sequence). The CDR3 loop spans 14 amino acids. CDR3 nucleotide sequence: TGTGCCAGCAGTTCCACAGGGGGCCCCCTTGAAGCTTTCTTT. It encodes CASSSTGGPLEAFF.

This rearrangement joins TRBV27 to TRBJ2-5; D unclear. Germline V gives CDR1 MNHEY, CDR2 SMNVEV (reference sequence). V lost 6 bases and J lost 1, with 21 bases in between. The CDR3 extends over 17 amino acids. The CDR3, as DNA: TGTGCCAGCAGCCTTACGCTATTGGGCAGACCCCAAGAGACCCAGTACTTC. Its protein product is CASSLTLLGRPQETQYF.

The DNA of the CDR3 is TGTGCCAGCAGCCCGATCCTGACAGGGGGCACCTATGGCTACACCTTC. Amino acid sequence: CASSPILTGGTYGYTF. This chain uses TRBV7-8 with TRBJ1-2; TRBD1 agrees at 10 bases. CDR3 size: 16 residues. Germline V gene data show CDR1 as SGHVS and CDR2 as FQNEAQ. V shed 5 bases and J 4 bases; nucleotides not matched to a gene: 10.

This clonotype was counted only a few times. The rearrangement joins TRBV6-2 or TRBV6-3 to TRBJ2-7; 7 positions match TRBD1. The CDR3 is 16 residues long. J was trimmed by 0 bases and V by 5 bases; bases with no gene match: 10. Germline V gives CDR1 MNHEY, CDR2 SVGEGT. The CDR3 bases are TGTGCCAGCAGTCGAACGACGACAGGGATCTCCTACGAGCAGTACTTC. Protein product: CASSRTTTGISYEQYF.

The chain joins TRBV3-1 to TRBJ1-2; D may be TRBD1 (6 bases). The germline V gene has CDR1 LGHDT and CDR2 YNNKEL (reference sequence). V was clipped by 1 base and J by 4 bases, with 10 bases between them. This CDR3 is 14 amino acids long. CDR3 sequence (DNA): TGTGCCAGCAGCCAAGGAAGGGGGACCTATGGCTACACCTTC. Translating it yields CASSQGRGTYGYTF.

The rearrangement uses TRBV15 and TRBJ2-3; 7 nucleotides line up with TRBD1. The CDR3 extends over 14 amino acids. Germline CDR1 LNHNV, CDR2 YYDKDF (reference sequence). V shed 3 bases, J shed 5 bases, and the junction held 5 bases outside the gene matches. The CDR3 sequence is CATSSERGRDTQYF. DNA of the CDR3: TGTGCCACCAGCAGCGAAAGGGGGCGAGATACGCAGTATTTT. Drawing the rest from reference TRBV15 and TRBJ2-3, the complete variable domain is DAMVIQNPRYQVTQFGKPVTLSCSQTLNHNVMYWYQQKSSQAPKLLFHYYDKDFNNEADTPDNFQSRRPNTSFCFLDIRSPGLGDTAMYLCATSSERGRDTQYFGPGTRLTVL.

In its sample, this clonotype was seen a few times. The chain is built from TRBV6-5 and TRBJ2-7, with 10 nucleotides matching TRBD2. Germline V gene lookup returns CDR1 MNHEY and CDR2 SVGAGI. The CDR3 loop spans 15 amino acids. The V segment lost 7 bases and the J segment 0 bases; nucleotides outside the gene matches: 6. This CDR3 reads CASTSGGVSSYEQYF. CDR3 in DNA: TGTGCCAGCACCAGCGGGGGGGTTAGCTCCTACGAGCAGTACTTC.

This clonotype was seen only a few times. The DNA for the CDR3 is TGTGCCACCAGTGACGACTGGGGTCAAGATACGCAGTATTTT. As protein: CATSDDWGQDTQYF. The chain has TRBV24-1 and TRBJ2-3; D is ambiguous. Germline V gene sequence: CDR1 KGHDR, CDR2 SFDVKD. This CDR3 has 14 amino acids. V was trimmed by 4 bases and J by 5 bases, leaving 12 bases between them.

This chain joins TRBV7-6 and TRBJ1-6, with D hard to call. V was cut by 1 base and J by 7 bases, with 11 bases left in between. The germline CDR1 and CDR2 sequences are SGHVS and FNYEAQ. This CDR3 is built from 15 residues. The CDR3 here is CASSLGQAGNSPLHF. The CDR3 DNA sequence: TGTGCCAGCAGCTTAGGGCAGGCGGGAAATTCACCCCTCCACTTT.

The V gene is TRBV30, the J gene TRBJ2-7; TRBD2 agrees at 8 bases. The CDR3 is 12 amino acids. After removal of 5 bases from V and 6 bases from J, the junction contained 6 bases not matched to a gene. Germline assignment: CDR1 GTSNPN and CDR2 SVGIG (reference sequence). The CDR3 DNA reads TGTGCCTGGGATAGCGGGACTGCCGAGCAGTACTTC. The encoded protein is CAWDSGTAEQYF.

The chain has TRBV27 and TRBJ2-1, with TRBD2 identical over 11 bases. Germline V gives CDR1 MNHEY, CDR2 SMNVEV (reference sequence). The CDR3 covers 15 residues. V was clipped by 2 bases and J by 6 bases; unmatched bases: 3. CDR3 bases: TGTGCCAGCAGTTTAAGACTAGCGGGGATCAATGAGCAGTTCTTC. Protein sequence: CASSLRLAGINEQFF.